What follows are 10 T cell receptor beta chains derived from one specimen sequenced in a study of cytomegalovirus exposure and HLA in healthy donors. Vbeta (60) and Jbeta (13) primers were used in the PCR. Clones were sequenced by immunoSEQ multiplex PCR, and TCRdb holds only the in-frame ones, with some missing. This table has approximately 180,000 clones, about four fifths appearing once. The sample comprised PBMCs. The receptors derive from a man between 25 and 39 years old in good health and CMV-seropositive.

The chain is built from TRBV9 and TRBJ2-7; D might be TRBD1 (6 bases). CDR3 length equals 16 residues. V was pared by 3 bases and J by 1 base, with 17 bases between. Germline V gene sequence: CDR1 SGDLS, CDR2 YYNGEE. CDR3 DNA: TGTGCCAGCAGCGGGGGATCGACAGGAAGATCCTACGAGCAGTACTTC. Residues: CASSGGSTGRSYEQYF. Full variable domain (remainder filled in from reference TRBV9 and TRBJ2-7): DSGVTQTPKHLITATGQRVTLRCSPRSGDLSVYWYQQSLDQGLQFLIQYYNGEERAKGNILERFSAQQFPDLHSELNLSSLELGDSALYFCASSGGSTGRSYEQYFGPGTRLTVT.

This clone has just one count. The rearrangement links TRBV2 to TRBJ1-5; D ambiguous. V was clipped by 3 bases and J by 0 bases, with 9 bases between them. The CDR3 sequence is 15 residues long. Germline CDR1 and CDR2: SNHLY and FYNNEI. CDR3 amino acids: CASSESRYSNQPQHF. The CDR3 coding sequence is TGTGCCAGCAGTGAGTCGCGATATAGCAATCAGCCCCAGCATTTT.

The chain carries TRBV4-1 and TRBJ2-7, with D possibly TRBD1 on 6 matching bases. The CDR3 has 15 residues. Per the germline V gene, CDR1 is MGHRA and CDR2 is YSYEKL. V gave up 2 bases and J gave up 0 bases, with 11 bases separating them. CDR3 sequence reads: CASSQSTGSSYEQYF. The CDR3 coding sequence is TGCGCCAGCAGCCAATCTACAGGGAGCTCCTACGAGCAGTACTTC.

The chain has TRBV5-1 and TRBJ1-1; 7 nucleotides align to TRBD1. The CDR3 runs 14 residues. Germline V gives CDR1 SGHRS, CDR2 YFSETQ. The J segment lost 2 bases and the V segment lost 1 base, leaving 2 bases of the junction unmatched. The CDR3 bases are TGCGCCAGCAGCTTGACAGGGGTCAACACTGAAGCTTTCTTT. This sequence encodes CASSLTGVNTEAFF. The variable domain in full, completed from reference TRBV5-1 and TRBJ1-1, reads KAGVTQTPRYLIKTRGQQVTLSCSPISGHRSVSWYQQTPGQGLQFLFEYFSETQRNKGNFPGRFSGRQFSNSRSEMNVSTLELGDSALYLCASSLTGVNTEAFFGQGTRLTVV.

The V and J genes are TRBV4-3 and TRBJ1-4; D unclear. Germline CDR1 and CDR2: LGHNA and YSLEER. Trimming took off 0 bases at V and 2 bases at J, with 7 bases between the two ends. CDR3 length: 15 residues. The CDR3 is CASSQDSGTNEKLFF. The CDR3 DNA reads as TGCGCCAGCAGCCAAGATTCGGGGACTAATGAAAAACTGTTTTTT.

This sequence joins TRBV5-1 and TRBJ1-2; 8 bases fit TRBD1. Germline V CDR1 and CDR2: SGHRS, YFSETQ. The CDR3 totals 15 residues. V lost 4 bases and J lost 4; bases outside the gene matches: 9. CDR3 sequence: CASSPPLDRAYGYTF. CDR3 bases: TGCGCCAGCAGCCCCCCTTTGGACAGGGCCTATGGCTACACCTTC.

This clone came up a few times. The chain is built from TRBV2 and TRBJ1-2; 10 nucleotides line up with TRBD1. V gave up 8 bases and J gave up 2 bases; unmatched junction bases: 5. The CDR3 spans 14 residues. Germline CDR1 SNHLY, CDR2 FYNNEI. The CDR3 region is CASGLGQGNYGYTF. For the CDR3, the DNA is TGTGCCAGCGGACTGGGACAGGGGAACTATGGCTACACCTTC.

The rearrangement links TRBV5-6 to TRBJ1-2; TRBD1 matches 8 bases. The CDR3 is made up of 14 amino acids. The junction had 8 bases not matched to a gene; V was cut back by 4 bases and J by 6 bases. Germline values: CDR1 SGHDT, CDR2 YYEEEE. The CDR3, as DNA: TGTGCCAGCAGCGGGGACAGGAAGGAGGATGGCTACACCTTC. Translation: CASSGDRKEDGYTF.

V usage is TRBV5-1 and J usage is TRBJ2-1; the match to TRBD2 covers 10 bases. V shed 1 base, J shed 4 bases, and the junction held 8 bases outside the gene matches. CDR3 size: 17 residues. CDR1 is SGHRS and CDR2 is YFSETQ in the germline V gene. CDR3 DNA sequence: TGCGCCAGCAGCTTGACTAGCGGGGCTGGGGGGTACAATGAGCAGTTCTTC. This encodes CASSLTSGAGGYNEQFF.

This clone was detected only a few times. The V call is TRBV6-5, the J call TRBJ1-2; 7 nucleotides line up with TRBD1. The CDR3 runs 15 residues. Germline CDR1 is MNHEY and CDR2 is SVGAGI. The J segment lost 8 bases and the V segment lost 7 bases, leaving 16 bases of the junction unmatched. Here the CDR3 reads CASKALPDRVGGYTF. DNA for the CDR3: TGTGCCAGCAAAGCCCTCCCCGACAGGGTGGGCGGCTACACCTTC.